This entry lists 18 T cell receptor beta chains sequenced from one sample in a study of shared clonotypes between healthy human individuals. Libraries were prepared by immunoSEQ multiplex PCR; TCRdb keeps only in-frame clonotypes and omits some of them. The sample has some 630,000 clones, around 72% seen once. Sequencing was done on a sample of memory CD4+ T cells sorted from blood. Subset given: CD45RA-negative fraction. All receptors come from a woman younger than 45 in good health.

J is TRBJ2-5 and V is TRBV19; TRBD1 matches 10 bases. Germline trimming cut 5 bases from V and 6 bases from J; bases unmatched to any gene: 9. This CDR3 is built from 15 residues. Germline CDR1 reads LNHDA; CDR2 reads SQIVND (reference sequence). CDR3 sequence reads: CASSPTTGGAKTQYF. DNA of the CDR3: TGTGCCAGTAGTCCTACGACAGGGGGCGCGAAGACCCAGTACTTC.

The rearrangement joins TRBV28 to TRBJ1-5; D is perhaps TRBD1 (6 bases). The germline gives CDR1 MDHEN, CDR2 SYDVKM. Trimming stripped 5 bases from V and 7 bases from J, with 21 bases between. This CDR3 comprises 16 residues. The chain's CDR3 is CASSKGGGASEQPQHF. In DNA form, the CDR3 reads TGTGCCAGCAGTAAAGGTGGGGGGGCGTCGGAACAGCCCCAGCATTTT.

This clone was counted a few times. This chain connects TRBV2 to TRBJ1-2; D remains ambiguous. The germline V gene encodes CDR1 SNHLY and CDR2 FYNNEI. Trimming stripped 5 bases from V and 1 base from J, with 8 bases between. The CDR3 is made up of 13 amino acids. CDR3 sequence (DNA): TGTGCCAGCAGTCCGGACGTTAACTATGGCTACACCTTC. Amino acids: CASSPDVNYGYTF. The variable domain in full, with the rest retrieved from reference TRBV2 and TRBJ1-2, is EPEVTQTPSHQVTQMGQEVILRCVPISNHLYFYWYRQILGQKVEFLVSFYNNEISEKSEIFDDQFSVERPDGSNFTLKIRSTKLEDSAMYFCASSPDVNYGYTFGSGTRLTVV.

This chain links TRBV11-2 with TRBJ2-2; no firm D call. The V gene lost 2 bases and the J gene lost 4 bases, with 8 bases spanning the gap. The CDR3 extends over 14 amino acids. Germline CDR1 and CDR2: SGHAT and FQNNGV. CDR3 DNA: TGTGCCAGCAGCTTAAACAGTTTCACCGGGGAGCTGTTTTTT. Translating gives CASSLNSFTGELFF.

V is TRBV18 and J is TRBJ2-7; the match to TRBD2 covers 8 bases. With 2 bases clipped from V and 6 bases from J, the junction kept 12 bases outside the gene matches. Germline lookup yields CDR1 KGHSH and CDR2 LQKENI. This CDR3 region has 16 residues. CDR3 DNA sequence: TGTGCCAGCTCACCATTAGGGGGGACTAGTTCTGGCGAGCAGTACTTC. It is translated as CASSPLGGTSSGEQYF.

This CDR3 is CASSASGQGIYNEQFF. In nucleotides, the CDR3 is TGTGCCAGCAGTGCCTCGGGACAGGGGATATACAATGAGCAGTTCTTC. The chain employs TRBV28 and TRBJ2-1; TRBD1 agrees at 10 bases. Germline V lookup: CDR1 MDHEN, CDR2 SYDVKM. The CDR3 has 16 amino acids. Germline trimming cut 5 bases from V and 4 bases from J; bases unmatched to any gene: 8.

This chain joins TRBV5-4 and TRBJ1-1; D perhaps matches TRBD1 (6 bases). The CDR3 contains 14 residues. Deletions cut 1 base from V and 5 bases from J, with 12 bases between. CDR1 and CDR2 (germline): SGHNT, YYREEE (reference sequence). The CDR3 loop reads CASSLMAGETEAFF. DNA for the CDR3: TGTGCCAGCAGCTTGATGGCAGGGGAGACTGAAGCTTTCTTT.

This sequence joins TRBV6-6 and TRBJ1-1, with 7 bases matching TRBD1. Trimming took 8 bases from V and 5 from J; bases not matched to a gene: 5. CDR3 length: 12 amino acids. Germline CDR1 and CDR2: MNHNY and SVGAGI (reference sequence). CDR3 in amino acids: CASRQGGTEAFF. CDR3 coding DNA: TGTGCCAGCCGACAGGGTGGGACTGAAGCTTTCTTT.

V usage is TRBV11-3 and J usage is TRBJ1-2; no clear D gene. V lost 4 bases and J 8 bases, leaving 14 bases between the germline ends. CDR1 SGHNT and CDR2 YENEEA come from the germline V gene. CDR3 length: 13 residues. DNA of the CDR3: TGTGCCAGCAGCTCCATACGGCATCCCGGCTACACCTTC. It translates to CASSSIRHPGYTF.

This clone came up a few times. The chain combines TRBV19 with TRBJ2-1; maybe TRBD2 (5 bases). CDR3 size: 14 residues. V lost 4 bases and J 5 bases, leaving 12 bases between the germline ends. Germline V gives CDR1 LNHDA, CDR2 SQIVND (reference sequence). CDR3 sequence (DNA): TGTGCCAGTAGTACCCTAGCAGATAACAATGAGCAGTTCTTC. Its protein product is CASSTLADNNEQFF.

The table lists this clone with a few counts. V is TRBV2 and J is TRBJ1-2, with D possibly matching TRBD1 (6 bases). The V end was cut by 6 bases, the J end by 2 bases, with 13 bases between. The CDR3 sequence is 14 residues long. Germline V CDR1 and CDR2: SNHLY, FYNNEI. The CDR3 loop reads CASRGRTENYGYTF. CDR3 nucleotide sequence: TGTGCCAGCAGGGGACGGACAGAGAACTATGGCTACACCTTC.

The chain employs TRBV5-1 and TRBJ2-7, with 14 positions matching TRBD2. Looked up from germline, CDR1 is SGHRS and CDR2 is YFSETQ. CDR3 length: 17 amino acids. Losses at the gene ends were 3 bases for V and 3 bases for J; bases not matched to a gene: 8. CDR3 amino acids: CASSSGTSGRRFYEQYF. The CDR3 nucleotides read TGCGCCAGCAGCTCTGGGACTAGCGGGAGAAGGTTCTACGAGCAGTACTTC.

This clone was counted a few times. This chain uses TRBV11-3 with TRBJ1-1; D remains ambiguous. The CDR3 totals 13 residues. Germline assignment: CDR1 SGHNT and CDR2 YENEEA. Trimming took 1 base from V and 2 from J, leaving 5 bases between them. The CDR3 sequence: CASSLVLNTEAFF. CDR3 DNA: TGTGCCAGCAGCTTAGTGCTAAACACTGAAGCTTTCTTT.

CDR3 residues: CASSFEGRSEVETQYF. The CDR3, as DNA: TGCGCCAGCAGCTTCGAAGGACGGTCAGAGGTGGAGACCCAGTACTTC. This rearrangement joins TRBV5-1 to TRBJ2-5, with unresolved D. This CDR3 has 16 amino acids. Trimming took 2 bases from V and 5 from J, leaving 19 bases between them. Germline assignment: CDR1 SGHRS and CDR2 YFSETQ.

This chain connects TRBV28 to TRBJ2-2; TRBD2 agrees at 11 bases. The CDR3 spans 17 residues. Trimming cost V 3 bases and J 6 bases; bases outside gene matches: 9. Germline V gene sequence: CDR1 MDHEN, CDR2 SYDVKM. The CDR3 sequence: CASSLPGIAGGSGELFF. Written as DNA, the CDR3 is TGTGCCAGCAGTTTGCCTGGTATAGCGGGAGGGTCCGGGGAGCTGTTTTTT.

This clone was recorded once. This rearrangement joins TRBV28 to TRBJ1-5, with D unresolved. The CDR3 spans 13 residues. Trimming cost V 6 bases and J 2 bases, with 8 bases left between them. Per germline, CDR1 MDHEN and CDR2 SYDVKM. CDR3 region: CASRGRGNQPQHF. The CDR3 DNA reads TGTGCCAGCAGAGGGCGGGGCAATCAGCCCCAGCATTTT.

The chain combines TRBV4-1 with TRBJ2-7; unclear D gene. CDR1 MGHRA and CDR2 YSYEKL come from the germline V gene. Trimming removed 0 bases at V and 3 bases at J, with 6 bases between. CDR3 length equals 13 residues. In nucleotides, the CDR3 is TGCGCCAGCAGCCAAGATCGGTACTACGAGCAGTACTTC. Its translation is CASSQDRYYEQYF.

This clone was counted between two and nine times. The gene calls are TRBV29-1 and TRBJ2-7, with D unresolved. Germline loops: CDR1 SQVTM, CDR2 ANQGSEA. The CDR3 extends over 10 amino acids. Trimming took off 6 bases at V and 4 bases at J, with 7 bases between the two ends. DNA of the CDR3: TGCAGCGTCCAATTTTACGAGCAGTACTTC. Translating it yields CSVQFYEQYF.